This entry lists 8 T cell receptor beta chains sequenced from one sample in a study of T cell responses to AZD1222 COVID-19 vaccine. The data were produced by immunoSEQ multiplex PCR, yet TCRdb's version contains in-frame clones alone and is incomplete. The sample lists 140,000 to 150,000 clones, roughly nine tenths occurring once. This material consisted of peripheral blood, taken 28 days after the second AZD1222 dose. These receptors were taken from an adult who received the AZD1222 COVID-19 vaccine.

V is TRBV7-2 and J is TRBJ1-2, with 9 bases that match TRBD1. From germline, CDR1 is SGHTA and CDR2 FQGNSA. The CDR3 length is 15 residues. The V gene end was trimmed by 2 bases and the J gene end by 4 bases; junction bases not matched to a gene: 5. CDR3: CASSLRQGDPYGYTF. The CDR3 DNA reads as TGTGCCAGCAGCTTAAGACAGGGGGACCCCTATGGCTACACCTTC. The full variable domain, in which reference TRBV7-2 and TRBJ1-2 provide the parts outside the CDR3, is GAGVSQSPSNKVTEKGKDVELRCDPISGHTALYWYRQSLGQGLEFLIYFQGNSAPDKSGLPSDRFSAERTGGSVSTLTIQRTQQEDSAVYLCASSLRQGDPYGYTFGSGTRLTVV.

This chain uses TRBV5-1 with TRBJ1-4; TRBD1 agrees at 11 bases. Per germline, CDR1 SGHRS and CDR2 YFSETQ. CDR3 length: 15 residues. J lost 7 bases, V lost 0 bases, and 2 bases had no gene match. Written as DNA, the CDR3 is TGCGCCAGCAGCTTGGCGGGACAGGGGGGTGAAAAACTGTTTTTT. Translated, it gives CASSLAGQGGEKLFF. Variable domain in full (rest from reference TRBV5-1 and TRBJ1-4): KAGVTQTPRYLIKTRGQQVTLSCSPISGHRSVSWYQQTPGQGLQFLFEYFSETQRNKGNFPGRFSGRQFSNSRSEMNVSTLELGDSALYLCASSLAGQGGEKLFFGSGTQLSVL.

This sequence joins TRBV5-1 and TRBJ2-7, with D perhaps TRBD2 (5 bases). The ends were cut back, 0 bases at V and 5 bases at J, with 15 bases in the middle. Germline CDR1 SGHRS, CDR2 YFSETQ. The CDR3 is 15 residues long. This CDR3 reads CASSLASGNQHEQYF. In DNA, the CDR3 is TGCGCCAGCAGCTTGGCTTCGGGGAACCAGCACGAGCAGTACTTC.

In this sample, this clone turned up a few times. This chain connects TRBV6-5 to TRBJ1-1; 7 bases agree with TRBD1. Germline lookup yields CDR1 MNHEY and CDR2 SVGAGI. Trimming at V came to 5 bases and at J to 8 bases, leaving 14 bases not matched to a gene. The CDR3 length is 15 residues. CDR3 sequence: CASSPPTGFGGEAFF. The CDR3 DNA is TGTGCCAGCAGTCCGCCGACAGGGTTCGGCGGCGAAGCTTTCTTT.

V gene TRBV6-5 combines with J gene TRBJ1-2; no firm D call. Germline V CDR1 and CDR2: MNHEY, SVGAGI. The V end lost 10 bases, the J end lost 4 bases, and 10 bases lay between the germline ends. The CDR3 is 11 amino acids. The CDR3 region is CAIDVAYGYTF. CDR3 nucleotide sequence: TGTGCCATCGATGTGGCCTATGGCTACACCTTC.

The rearrangement uses TRBV7-9 and TRBJ2-1; TRBD2 matches 14 bases. The CDR3 loop spans 19 amino acids. The V and J ends lost 6 bases and 0 bases, in that order; junction bases with no gene match: 10. The germline CDR1 and CDR2 sequences are SEHNR and FQNEAQ (reference sequence). In nucleotides, the CDR3 is TGTGCCAGCAGAACCGGGACTAGCGGGGGCCCCAGCTCCTACAATGAGCAGTTCTTC. Encoded protein: CASRTGTSGGPSSYNEQFF. Variable domain in full (rest from reference TRBV7-9 and TRBJ2-1): DTGVSQNPRHKITKRGQNVTFRCDPISEHNRLYWYRQTLGQGPEFLTYFQNEAQLEKSRLLSDRFSAERPKGSFSTLEIQRTEQGDSAMYLCASRTGTSGGPSSYNEQFFGPGTRLTVL.

The rearrangement links TRBV7-2 to TRBJ1-2; D unresolved. CDR3 length equals 15 residues. Between the trimmed V and J ends, which lost 6 bases and 4 bases, there was a span of 18 bases. Germline V gene lookup returns CDR1 SGHTA and CDR2 FQGNSA. The CDR3 spells CASRVGGPNSYGYTF. The CDR3 DNA is TGTGCCAGCAGGGTCGGAGGCCCCAATTCCTATGGCTACACCTTC.

CDR3 sequence: CASRPRDSTEAFF. The CDR3 DNA reads as TGCGCCAGCAGACCAAGAGACTCGACTGAAGCTTTCTTT. V and J are TRBV4-1 and TRBJ1-1; D is unresolved. The CDR3 length is 13 residues. In germline, CDR1 is MGHRA, CDR2 YSYEKL. Trimming shortened V by 6 bases and J by 5 bases, and 13 bases separated the two germline ends.